This TCR beta chain was profiled in a study of cytomegalovirus exposure and HLA in healthy donors. Deletions cut 6 bases from V and 5 bases from J, with 6 bases between. The length of the CDR3 is 10 residues. The germline V gene has CDR1 SQVTM and CDR2 ANQGSEA. Notes on this clone: Its antigen is currently unknown.

It was with 60 Vbeta and 13 Jbeta primers that the PCR ran. Here immunoSEQ multiplex PCR was the method, and the copy in TCRdb shows in-frame clones only, minus some. The data contain approximately 97,000 clones, roughly four fifths of them seen just once; the ten biggest clones take up about 4.9%. Notes on the study in general: The investigators catalogued 150 to 200 TCR beta chains as cytomegalovirus-associated.

Sequencing was carried out using PBMCs. The genes are TRBV29-1 and TRBJ2-3, with D hard to call. The clonotype was recovered from a man aged 35-49 years in good health and CMV-seropositive. In DNA, the CDR3 is TGCAGCGTGCTAGGAGATACGCAGTATTTT. The encoded protein is CSVLGDTQYF.